This T cell receptor beta chain was observed in a study of cytomegalovirus exposure and HLA in healthy donors. A multiplex PCR was run with 60 Vbeta primers and 13 Jbeta primers. Assay: immunoSEQ multiplex PCR; the TCRdb copy retains only in-frame clones and omits some. The table includes under 200,000 clones, more than 70% detected once. Trimming shortened V by 5 bases and J by 2 bases, and 9 bases separated the two germline ends. Germline CDR1 is LNHDA and CDR2 is SQIVND (reference sequence). The CDR3 has 14 amino acids. This sequence originates from a woman between 35 and 50 years old in good health and CMV-seropositive. The sequenced sample consisted of PBMCs. This rearrangement joins TRBV19 to TRBJ2-2; D unresolved. In nucleotides, the CDR3 is TGTGCCAGTAGTGTACAGATAAACACCGGGGAGCTGTTTTTT. Amino acids: CASSVQINTGELFF.